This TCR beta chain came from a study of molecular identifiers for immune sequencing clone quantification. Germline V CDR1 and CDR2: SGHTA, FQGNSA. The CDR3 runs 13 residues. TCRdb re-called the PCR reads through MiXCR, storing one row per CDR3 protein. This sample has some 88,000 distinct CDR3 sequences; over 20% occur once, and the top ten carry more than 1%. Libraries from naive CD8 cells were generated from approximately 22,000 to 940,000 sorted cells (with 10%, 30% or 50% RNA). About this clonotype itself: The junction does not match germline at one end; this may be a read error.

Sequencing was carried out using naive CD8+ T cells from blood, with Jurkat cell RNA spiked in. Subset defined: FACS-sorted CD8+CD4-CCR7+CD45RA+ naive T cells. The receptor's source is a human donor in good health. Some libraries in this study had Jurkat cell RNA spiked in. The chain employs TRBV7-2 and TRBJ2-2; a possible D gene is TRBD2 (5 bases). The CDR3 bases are TGTGCCAGCAGCTTAGCGGTCACCGGGGAGCTGTCTTTT. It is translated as CASSLAVTGELSF. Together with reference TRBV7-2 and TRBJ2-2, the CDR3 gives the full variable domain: GAGVSQSPSNKVTEKGKDVELRCDPISGHTALYWYRQSLGQGLEFLIYFQGNSAPDKSGLPSDRFSAERTGGSVSTLTIQRTQQEDSAVYLCASSLAVTGELSFGEGSRLTVL.